This T cell receptor beta chain was identified during a study of control samples from healthy donors and cancer patients. There are 15 residues in the CDR3. Germline CDR1 is LGHDT and CDR2 is YNNKEL (reference sequence). V was clipped by 1 base and J by 13 bases; unmatched bases: 4. Profiling relied on immunoSEQ multiplex PCR, and the TCRdb table lists in-frame clones only, not all of them. The sample holds about 77,000 clones, 92% seen once. The TCR sequence derives from an older woman in good health. V gene TRBV3-1 (or the pseudogene TRBV3-2) combines with J gene TRBJ2-1; 16 bases match TRBD2. The sequenced sample consisted of blood. CDR3 in DNA: TGTGCCAGCAGCCAAGCGGGACTAGCGGGAGGGATACAGTTCTTC. Amino acids: CASSQAGLAGGIQFF.